Given below is one TCR beta chain in context. No antigen is known for it. This entry comes from a study of identical twins. The study's findings and limits: While abundant cord blood beta clonotypes carried fewer insertions, memory repertoires showed no such pattern. Weaker excess twin sharing was observed in beta out-of-frame sequences.

The authors used template switching to add a universal primer site and gave cDNA unique molecular identifiers. TCRdb used MiXCR to reprocess the 5' RACE reads, holding one entry per CDR3 protein. This table has a few hundred thousand distinct CDR3 sequences, roughly 13% appearing once. A further study also used this sample, focusing on yellow fever vaccine responses in identical twins.

Specimen: memory (CD45RO+) T cells sorted from blood. The receptor was derived from a woman under 30 in good health.

CDR3: CSASEGNSGANVLTF. CDR3 nucleotides: TGCAGTGCTAGCGAGGGTAACTCTGGGGCCAACGTCCTGACTTTC. The chain has TRBV20-1 and TRBJ2-6; weak D call: TRBD2 (5 bases). The CDR3 is 15 residues long. Germline V gene sequence: CDR1 DFQATT, CDR2 SNEGSKA (reference sequence). Between the trimmed V and J ends, which lost 3 bases and 0 bases, there was a span of 9 bases.